This is a list of T cell receptor beta chains from one sample in a study of T-cell reconstitution after alpha-beta-depleted transplantation in children. One entry per CDR3 protein results from TCRdb running MiXCR on the PCR reads. In the table there are about 340,000 distinct CDR3 sequences, 10% of which are singletons. Sample: PBMCs from the stem cell graft donor, taken from the stem cell graft. These receptors were collected from a human donor who donated a stem cell graft to a child with acute lymphoblastic leukemia. Both conserved end residues are part of each CDR3. A D gene is named only where the DNA matches it firmly. Not all rows give a size; the values are once, few, many and, for expanded clones, a class.

V gene	D gene	clone size	J gene	CDR3 DNA	CDR3 protein
TRBV4-2	.	few	TRBJ2-5	TGTGCCAGCAGCCAAGATCGGCTCAGGAAAGAGACCCAGTACTTC	CASSQDRLRKETQYF
TRBV5-1	TRBD1	many	TRBJ1-2	TGCGCCAGCAGCGGTCCAGGGGGCCTCTTCTATGGCTACACCTTC	CASSGPGGLFYGYTF
TRBV5-1	TRBD2	.	TRBJ2-1	TGCGCCAGCAGCTTGGGGCTAGCGGGGACCTTGAATGAGCAGTTCTTC	CASSLGLAGTLNEQFF
TRBV29-1	.	many	TRBJ2-7	TGCAGCGTTGAAGTCACCGGGGGACAGAGACCTTACGAGCAGTACTTC	CSVEVTGGQRPYEQYF
TRBV28	.	.	TRBJ2-2	TGTGCCAGCAGTCCCCTCTGGAGCACCGGGGAGCTGTTTTTT	CASSPLWSTGELFF
TRBV11-2	.	.	TRBJ2-7	TGTGCCAGCAGCGCATCCTGGGGAATATACGAGCAGTACTTC	CASSASWGIYEQYF
TRBV6-5	.	few	TRBJ2-7	TGTGCCAGCAGTTACTCAAGCGTCAGGAGCTACGAGCAGTACTTC	CASSYSSVRSYEQYF
TRBV28	TRBD2	.	TRBJ2-2	TGTGCGACTGAGGTCGGGGGGTCGGGCACCGGGGAGCTGTTTTTT	CATEVGGSGTGELFF
TRBV20-1	.	many	TRBJ2-3	TGCAGTGCTAGAGTTAGTGGACTACGGTTCACAGATACGCAGTATTTT	CSARVSGLRFTDTQYF
TRBV5-4	TRBD2	.	TRBJ2-1	TGTGCCAGCAGCTTGGTCGCTCGATTTCTAGCGGGAAAAAGCTCCTACAATGAGGAGTTCTTC	CASSLVARFLAGKSSYNEEFF
TRBV7-3	.	few	TRBJ2-1	TGTGCCAGCAGCCCCCGGGGCGGGACCTCCTACAATGAGCAGTTCTTC	CASSPRGGTSYNEQFF
TRBV7-9	TRBD1	many	TRBJ2-5	TGTGCCAGCAGCTTAGTTTCTGTGACAGGGTTCCAAGAGACCCAGTACTTC	CASSLVSVTGFQETQYF
TRBV15	.	.	TRBJ1-2	TGTGCCACCTCAAAGTCCCAACCAGGCCGGGGCTACACCTTC	CATSKSQPGRGYTF
TRBV7-2	TRBD2	.	TRBJ2-3	TGTGCCAGCAGCTTAGGGGGACTAGCGGCCACAGATACGCAGTATTTT	CASSLGGLAATDTQYF
TRBV5-6	.	many	TRBJ2-7	TGTGCCAGCAGCTTTGCACCAGGGTTTTTAGCCTACGAGCAGTACTTC	CASSFAPGFLAYEQYF
TRBV15	TRBD2	few	TRBJ2-7	TGTGCCACCGCACCTACACCTATAGCGGGAGTCGCCGAGCAGTACTTC	CATAPTPIAGVAEQYF
TRBV18	.	.	TRBJ2-3	TGTGCCAGCTCACCACGGGACCGCACAGATACGCAGTATTTT	CASSPRDRTDTQYF
TRBV20-1	.	many	TRBJ2-5	TGCAGTGCTAGGGTGCCAGGGCAAGAGACCCAGTACTTC	CSARVPGQETQYF
TRBV7-9	.	.	TRBJ2-5	TGTGCCAGCAGCCCCCCCCCCGAAGAGACCCAGTACTTC	CASSPPPEETQYF
TRBV5-1	.	.	TRBJ2-3	TGCGCCAGCAGCGCCTCAGGGGCCCCGGGAGATACGCAGTATTTT	CASSASGAPGDTQYF
TRBV12-3/TRBV12-4	TRBD2	few	TRBJ2-3	TGTGCCAGCAGGCTAGCGGGAGGAAGCACAGATACGCAGTATTTT	CASRLAGGSTDTQYF
TRBV24-1	TRBD2	.	TRBJ2-1	TGTGCCACCAGTGATAACGCTAGCGGGAGGCGCAATGGGCAGTTCTTC	CATSDNASGRRNGQFF
TRBV18	.	.	TRBJ1-1	TGTGCCAGCTCACCTCCGAGGGCTATGAACACTGAAGCTTTCTTT	CASSPPRAMNTEAFF
TRBV5-1	TRBD1	many	TRBJ2-2	TGCGCCAGCAGCTTGGGCGACAGGGAGTTTTTCGGGGAGCTGTTTTTT	CASSLGDREFFGELFF
TRBV2	TRBD2	.	TRBJ2-5	TGTGCCAGCAGTGGTAGACTAGCGGGAGGAGCGGCGGAGACCCAGTACTTC	CASSGRLAGGAAETQYF
TRBV15	.	.	TRBJ2-5	TGTGCCACCAGCAGAGCCGCCCGAGGGGGGGAGACCCAGTACTTC	CATSRAARGGETQYF
TRBV3-1	TRBD1	few	TRBJ1-6	TGTGCCTCCTCCCAAGATCCCCCGGGACAGTATAATTCACCCCTCCACTTT	CASSQDPPGQYNSPLHF
TRBV27	.	many	TRBJ1-6	TGTGCCAGCAGTTTATCAGGGACCAATTCACCCCTCCACTTT	CASSLSGTNSPLHF
TRBV7-2	TRBD2	many	TRBJ2-7	TGTGCCAGCAGCCCGATTACTAGCGGGAGTCCTTACTTC	CASSPITSGSPYF
TRBV20-1	.	.	TRBJ2-2	TGCAGTGCCCGTGGGGGGACTTTTACCGGGGAGCTGATTTTT	CSARGGTFTGELIF
TRBV25-1	TRBD2	few	TRBJ2-1	TGTGCCAGCAGGTCACCTAGCGGGAGCTTTAATGAGCAGTTCTTC	CASRSPSGSFNEQFF
TRBV9	TRBD2	few	TRBJ2-2	TGTGCCAGCAGCCCCCACTCCGGGAGGCGTACCGGGGAGCTGTTTTTT	CASSPHSGRRTGELFF
TRBV4-3	TRBD1	many	TRBJ1-4	TGCGCCAGCAGCCATCGGACAGGGACTAATGAAAAACTGTTTTTT	CASSHRTGTNEKLFF
TRBV19	TRBD1	.	TRBJ1-1	TGTGCCAGTAGTCGGGGACAGGGATTCACTGAAGCTTTCTTT	CASSRGQGFTEAFF
TRBV11-2	.	.	TRBJ2-5	TGTGCCAGCAGCGTGGACGGCCGCCAAGAGACCCAGTACTTC	CASSVDGRQETQYF
TRBV7-8	TRBD1	many	TRBJ1-1	TGTGCCAGCAGACGCGACCAGGGGGGTTCAACTGAAGCTTTCTTT	CASRRDQGGSTEAFF
TRBV7-9	.	many	TRBJ2-5	TGTGCCAGCAGTTTGGACAGAGAGACCCAGTACTTC	CASSLDRETQYF
TRBV12-3/TRBV12-4	TRBD1	.	TRBJ1-2	TGTGCCAGCAGTTACGCCGGGACAGCCTATGGCTACACCTTC	CASSYAGTAYGYTF
TRBV12-3/TRBV12-4	.	many	TRBJ2-5	TGTGCCAGCAGTTTTTTAGCGGAAGAGACCCAGTACTTC	CASSFLAEETQYF
TRBV5-1	.	.	TRBJ1-2	TGCGCCAGCAGCTTGGCCATTCGGACAGACAACTATGGCTACACCTTC	CASSLAIRTDNYGYTF
TRBV4-2	TRBD2	many	TRBJ2-3	TGTGCCAGCAGCCGGGTCGGTAATAGCGGGAGGGAGGATACGCAGTATTTT	CASSRVGNSGREDTQYF
TRBV12-3/TRBV12-4	TRBD2	.	TRBJ2-1	TGTGCCAGCAGTTTGCCTGGACTAGCGGGAGCAAAGGAGCAGTTCTTC	CASSLPGLAGAKEQFF
TRBV20-1	.	.	TRBJ2-1	TGCAGTGCTAGGCCTCCCGGGTCCTACAATGAGCAGTTCTTC	CSARPPGSYNEQFF
TRBV3-1	.	.	TRBJ2-1	TGTGCCACCAGCCAAGATCCCCCAGTTAGGAACTACAATGAGCAGTTCTTC	CATSQDPPVRNYNEQFF
TRBV4-2	TRBD1	few	TRBJ2-3	TGTGCCAGCAGCCAAGGAGGCACAGGGGGAGCAGATACGCAGTATTTT	CASSQGGTGGADTQYF
TRBV12-3/TRBV12-4	.	.	TRBJ1-2	TGTGCCAGCAGTTTAGTCGCGGGCTATGGCTACACCTTC	CASSLVAGYGYTF
TRBV2	.	few	TRBJ1-5	TGTGCCAGCAGTGCCGAGGGGATTAGCAATCAGCCCCAGCATTTT	CASSAEGISNQPQHF
TRBV20-1	.	.	TRBJ2-3	TGCAGTGCTAGGATAGCAGGTCTTGGCACAGATACGCAGTATTTT	CSARIAGLGTDTQYF
TRBV6-2/TRBV6-3	.	few	TRBJ2-1	TGTGCCAGCAGTTTTATTCAGCACGAGCAGTTCTTC	CASSFIQHEQFF
TRBV7-9	.	few	TRBJ2-1	TGTGCCAGCAGCCACGGGGAACCCTCCTACAATGAGCAGTTCTTC	CASSHGEPSYNEQFF
TRBV6-1	TRBD1	few	TRBJ2-7	TGTGCCGGGAGAACAGGGGGCTGGGAGCAGTACTTC	CAGRTGGWEQYF
TRBV7-8	TRBD1	.	TRBJ1-5	TGTGCCAGCAGCTTAAGGGACAGGGGTAGCAATCAGCCCCAGCATTTT	CASSLRDRGSNQPQHF
TRBV27	.	few	TRBJ2-5	TGTGCCAGCAGTACGACAGTTACCCAAGAGACCCAGTACTTC	CASSTTVTQETQYF
TRBV13	.	.	TRBJ1-1	TGTGCCTGCCAGCTGGGGGGGACTGAAGCTTTCTTT	CACQLGGTEAFF